Listed below are T cell receptor beta chains from one sample, sequenced in a study of blood T cell repertoires in COVID-19. Profiled with immunoSEQ multiplex PCR; TCRdb holds only in-frame clones, not every one. The data show over 300,000 clones, approximately 88% seen once. Sequenced: peripheral blood. The receptors originated from a man aged 35 to 55 with acute or convalescent COVID-19. CDR3s include the opening cysteine and the closing phenylalanine or tryptophan. A D gene is named only where the DNA matches it firmly. Where a row states a size, it is once, few, many or the class of an expanded clone; other rows omit it.

D gene	J gene	clone size	V gene	CDR3 protein	CDR3 DNA
-	TRBJ2-1	-	TRBV6-6	CASSYPTRSSYNEQFF	TGTGCCAGCAGTTACCCGACTAGGAGCTCCTACAATGAGCAGTTCTTC
TRBD2	TRBJ2-7	-	TRBV5-4	CASSLSGGAYEQYF	TGTGCCAGCAGCTTAAGCGGGGGTGCCTACGAGCAGTACTTC
TRBD1	TRBJ2-2	-	TRBV5-1	CASSLIGAGGTGELFF	TGCGCCAGCAGCTTGATAGGGGCAGGGGGCACCGGGGAGCTGTTTTTT
-	TRBJ1-6	-	TRBV28	CASSFSGTGDSPLHF	TGTGCCAGCAGTTTCTCCGGGACGGGGGATTCACCCCTCCACTTT
-	TRBJ1-2	-	TRBV5-1	CASRFMGAGRDGYTF	TGCGCCAGCAGGTTCATGGGGGCCGGCCGGGATGGCTACACCTTC
-	TRBJ1-6	-	TRBV5-1	CASSGTQGVGSPLHF	TGCGCCAGCAGCGGAACACAGGGAGTGGGTTCACCCCTCCACTTT
TRBD1	TRBJ2-7	-	TRBV7-9	CASSPGGKRTRDTYEQYF	TGTGCCAGCAGCCCAGGGGGCAAGCGAACGAGGGATACCTACGAGCAGTACTTC
-	TRBJ2-7	-	TRBV27	CASTLGRAGEQYF	TGTGCCAGCACCCTGGGCAGGGCTGGCGAGCAGTACTTC
TRBD2	TRBJ2-1	-	TRBV2	CASRTSSGSVGSTYNEQFF	TGTGCCAGCAGGACCAGTAGCGGGAGCGTTGGAAGCACCTACAATGAGCAGTTCTTC
TRBD1	TRBJ2-2	-	TRBV7-6	CASSLGQGMWTGELFF	TGTGCCAGCAGCTTAGGACAGGGCATGTGGACCGGGGAGCTGTTTTTT
-	TRBJ2-3	-	TRBV3-1/TRBV3-2	CASSLGAADTQYF	TGTGCCAGCAGCCTAGGGGCGGCAGATACGCAGTATTTT
-	TRBJ2-3	-	TRBV6-2/TRBV6-3	CASSYSTLTQYF	TGTGCCAGCAGTTACTCGACTCTTACGCAGTATTTT
-	TRBJ2-5	-	TRBV6-2/TRBV6-3	CASSYSRVNRKETQYF	TGTGCCAGCAGTTACTCGAGAGTGAACCGCAAAGAGACCCAGTACTTC
-	TRBJ1-1	once	TRBV6-5	CASSYNRETNTEAFF	TGTGCCAGCAGTTACAACAGGGAGACGAACACTGAAGCTTTCTTT
TRBD1	TRBJ2-1	-	TRBV5-1	CASSLPGTGGGEQFF	TGCGCCAGCAGCTTACCCGGGACAGGGGGAGGTGAGCAGTTCTTC
TRBD1	TRBJ1-2	once	TRBV27	CASSPGQRYGYTF	TGTGCCAGCAGTCCGGGACAGCGCTATGGCTACACCTTC
TRBD1	TRBJ2-7	-	TRBV19	CASTPGQGPYEQYF	TGTGCCAGCACGCCGGGACAGGGGCCCTACGAGCAGTACTTC
-	TRBJ2-2	-	TRBV28	CASFRGNGELFF	TGTGCCAGTTTCCGGGGGAACGGGGAGCTGTTTTTT
TRBD1	TRBJ2-7	-	TRBV7-9	CASRQGESYEQYF	TGTGCCAGCAGACAGGGGGAATCCTACGAGCAGTACTTC
-	TRBJ1-4	-	TRBV6-1	CASSEARGQDEKLFF	TGTGCCAGCAGTGAAGCGCGGGGGCAAGATGAAAAACTGTTTTTT
-	TRBJ1-1	once	TRBV7-9	CASSLGLRTEAFF	TGTGCCAGCAGCTTAGGTCTTCGCACTGAAGCTTTCTTT
TRBD1	TRBJ1-5	-	TRBV28	CASSLLGTGGGQPQHF	TGTGCCAGCAGTTTATTGGGGACAGGGGGTGGTCAGCCCCAGCATTTT
TRBD1	TRBJ2-3	-	TRBV11-3	CASSPNPGQGDTQYF	TGTGCCAGCAGTCCAAATCCGGGACAGGGCGATACGCAGTATTTT
-	TRBJ1-4	-	TRBV27	CASREGAGLNTANEKLFF	TGTGCCAGCAGAGAGGGCGCAGGACTCAACACAGCTAATGAAAAACTGTTTTTT
TRBD2	TRBJ2-1	once	TRBV4-1	CASSPRTSGIYNEQFF	TGCGCCAGCAGCCCCCGGACTAGCGGGATTTACAATGAGCAGTTCTTC
-	TRBJ2-2	-	TRBV5-6	CASSSPNVGELFF	TGTGCCAGCAGCTCTCCTAATGTCGGGGAGCTGTTTTTT
TRBD1	TRBJ1-1	-	TRBV19	CASSIDLDRVTEAFF	TGTGCCAGTAGTATAGATCTGGACAGGGTTACTGAAGCTTTCTTT
-	TRBJ1-5	-	TRBV5-8	CASSPQNQPQHF	TGTGCCAGCAGCCCACAAAATCAGCCCCAGCATTTT
-	TRBJ1-2	-	TRBV29-1	CSVEVSSVDFYGYTF	TGCAGCGTTGAAGTCTCCTCAGTGGACTTCTATGGCTACACCTTC
-	TRBJ1-1	-	TRBV27	CASSFAGAGTEAFF	TGTGCCAGCAGTTTTGCGGGAGCTGGGACTGAAGCTTTCTTT